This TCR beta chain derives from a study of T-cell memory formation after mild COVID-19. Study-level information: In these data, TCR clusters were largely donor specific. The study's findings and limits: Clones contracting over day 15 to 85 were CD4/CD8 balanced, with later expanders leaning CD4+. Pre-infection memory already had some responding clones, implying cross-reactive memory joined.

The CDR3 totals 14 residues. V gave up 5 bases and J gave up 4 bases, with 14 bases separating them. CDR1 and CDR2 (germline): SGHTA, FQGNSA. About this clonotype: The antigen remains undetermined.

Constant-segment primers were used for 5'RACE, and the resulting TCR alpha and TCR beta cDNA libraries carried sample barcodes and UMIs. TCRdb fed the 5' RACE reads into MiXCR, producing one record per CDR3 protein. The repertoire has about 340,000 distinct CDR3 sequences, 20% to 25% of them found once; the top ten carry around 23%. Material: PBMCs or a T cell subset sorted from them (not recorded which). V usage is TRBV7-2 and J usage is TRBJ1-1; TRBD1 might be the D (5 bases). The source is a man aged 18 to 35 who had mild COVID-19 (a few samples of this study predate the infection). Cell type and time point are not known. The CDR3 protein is CASSRGGGSTEAFF. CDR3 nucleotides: TGTGCCAGCAGCCGAGGCGGGGGGTCCACTGAAGCTTTCTTT.